This TCR beta chain derives from a study of control samples from healthy donors and cancer patients. Looked up from germline, CDR1 is LNHDA and CDR2 is SQIVND (reference sequence). V lost 3 bases and J 0 bases, leaving 13 bases between the germline ends. This CDR3 spans 16 amino acids. The assay was immunoSEQ multiplex PCR, and TCRdb's table has in-frame clones only and misses some. The sample lists about 51,000 clones, 88% occurring once. The sequencing sample was made of PBMCs. The receptor was derived from a man between 50 and 59 years old with head and neck cancer. This chain links TRBV19 with TRBJ2-3; D ambiguous. The CDR3: CASSMNFRVSTDTQYF. For the CDR3, the DNA is TGTGCCAGTAGTATGAATTTTAGGGTTAGCACAGATACGCAGTATTTT.